This T cell receptor (beta chain) was captured by sequencing in a study of cytomegalovirus exposure and HLA in healthy donors. Points from the study as a whole: It was reported that TCR beta sequences correctly inferred the HLA-A and HLA-B alleles for most subjects. Common viral pathogens seemed, in a later analysis, to connect with several of the most significant clusters. Follow-up analysis found HLA locus-dependent TCR association rates, highest for DRB1 and lowest for HLA-C.

CDR1 MNHNS and CDR2 SASEGT come from the germline V gene. The CDR3 extends over 13 amino acids. The V and J ends lost 6 bases and 4 bases respectively, with 12 bases between them. In the case of this clone: Its antigen is unknown.

Primers included in the PCR were 60 Vbeta and 13 Jbeta primers. TCRdb's table, derived via immunoSEQ multiplex PCR, lists solely in-frame clones and lacks some. The sample consists of 100,000 to 150,000 clones, 83% of them appearing once. The origin of this receptor is a woman between 35 and 50 years old in good health and CMV-seropositive. The sequencing input was PBMCs. This chain uses TRBV6-1 with TRBJ1-2; D remains unclear. CDR3 nucleotides: TGTGCCAGCAGGACGGAAAGCGGCTATGGCTACACCTTC. Protein: CASRTESGYGYTF.